These 20 T cell receptor beta chains share one sample of origin, sequenced in a study of T cells in Graves' hyperthyroidism and ophthalmopathy. Researchers took RNA transcripts and amplified the TCR beta CDR3 regions from them. Using the HTBI primer set, a first-round RT-PCR was run on the TCR CDR3. TCRdb passed the multiplex PCR reads through MiXCR, listing each CDR3 protein once. Of some 300,000 distinct CDR3 sequences listed, approximately 17% are singletons. Sequenced material: blood. The receptors shown here come from a young man with Graves' hyperthyroidism.

Ten or more counts support this clonotype. V is TRBV27 and J is TRBJ2-7; D not resolved. This CDR3 is 16 amino acids long. The germline V and J ends were trimmed by 0 bases and 0 bases, with 12 bases remaining between them. The germline V gene has CDR1 MNHEY and CDR2 SMNVEV (reference sequence). CDR3 in amino acids: CASSLSIRTSSYEQYF. Here the CDR3 DNA reads TGTGCCAGCAGTTTATCGATCCGGACGAGCTCCTACGAGCAGTACTTC.

The chain combines TRBV19 with TRBJ2-3; D uncertain. Trimming pared 5 bases from V and 5 bases from J, leaving 11 bases between. Germline CDR1 reads LNHDA; CDR2 reads SQIVND (reference sequence). The CDR3 covers 13 residues. The CDR3: CASSDTSRDTQYF. As DNA, the CDR3 is TGTGCCAGTAGTGATACTTCCCGAGATACGCAGTATTTT.

Many counts were recorded for this clonotype. This chain uses TRBV11-2 with TRBJ2-3, with a possible D match to TRBD1 (6 bases). Trimming took off 5 bases at V and 0 bases at J, with 12 bases between the two ends. The CDR3 sequence is 15 residues long. CDR1 and CDR2 (germline): SGHAT, FQNNGV. In nucleotides, the CDR3 is TGTGCCAGCAGCCCGGAAGGGGGAAGCACAGATACGCAGTATTTT. Its protein product is CASSPEGGSTDTQYF.

This clonotype was found a few times. The V call is TRBV20-1, the J call TRBJ2-5; no firm D call. In germline, CDR1 is DFQATT, CDR2 SNEGSKA (reference sequence). The CDR3 has 12 amino acids. Trimming pared 6 bases from V and 5 bases from J, leaving 13 bases between. The CDR3 nucleotides read TGCAGTGCGTCAAATTCTTGGGAGACCCAGTACTTC. This codes for CSASNSWETQYF.

The gene calls are TRBV7-9 and TRBJ2-6; possibly TRBD1 or TRBD2 for D (5 bases each). Trimming took off 5 bases at V and 1 base at J, with 27 bases between the two ends. Germline V gene sequence: CDR1 SEHNR, CDR2 FQNEAQ (reference sequence). The CDR3 covers 21 residues. The CDR3 bases are TGTGCCAGCAGCCCGAGGTGGGGACCAAGAGCCGACAATTCTGGGGCCAACGTCCTGACTTTC. It codes for CASSPRWGPRADNSGANVLTF.

This clonotype came up many times. The junction departs from germline at one end; a sequencing error may be responsible. The chain carries TRBV18 and TRBJ2-5; tentatively, D is TRBD1 (6 bases). The CDR3 consists of 12 residues. Germline CDR1 and CDR2: KGHSH and LQKENI. The CDR3 spells CASSPQGPPANF. The CDR3 DNA follows: TGTGCCAGCTCACCCCAGGGGCCACCAGCGAACTTC. Together with reference TRBV18 and TRBJ2-5, the CDR3 gives the full variable domain: NAGVMQNPRHLVRRRGQEARLRCSPMKGHSHVYWYRQLPEEGLKFMVYLQKENIIDESGMPKERFSAEFPKEGPSILRIQQVVRGDSAAYFCASSPQGPPANFGPGTRLLVL.

This clonotype was detected only a few times. V usage is TRBV19 and J usage is TRBJ1-2; no definite D call. Trimming pared 1 base from V and 8 bases from J, leaving 8 bases between. The CDR3 has 12 amino acids. Germline V gives CDR1 LNHDA, CDR2 SQIVND (reference sequence). CDR3 sequence: CASSIADAGYTF. CDR3 coding DNA: TGTGCCAGTAGTATAGCAGACGCGGGCTACACCTTC.

This clonotype was seen more than once but under ten times. The chain uses TRBV5-1 and TRBJ1-2; D ambiguous. V was cut by 0 bases and J by 1 base, with 7 bases left in between. This CDR3 is 14 amino acids long. Germline loops: CDR1 SGHRS, CDR2 YFSETQ. CDR3 in amino acids: CASSLETSNYGYTF. The DNA for the CDR3 is TGCGCCAGCAGCTTGGAAACTAGTAACTATGGCTACACCTTC. The complete variable domain, with remaining parts taken from reference TRBV5-1 and TRBJ1-2, reads KAGVTQTPRYLIKTRGQQVTLSCSPISGHRSVSWYQQTPGQGLQFLFEYFSETQRNKGNFPGRFSGRQFSNSRSEMNVSTLELGDSALYLCASSLETSNYGYTFGSGTRLTVV.

This clonotype was recorded a few times. The rearrangement joins TRBV14 to TRBJ2-1; 9 nucleotides agree with TRBD2. The germline V gene encodes CDR1 SGHDN and CDR2 FVKESK. V shed 9 bases and J 7 bases; nucleotides not matched to a gene: 13. This CDR3 spans 15 amino acids. DNA for the CDR3: TGTGCCAGTGGGAAAGCGGGAGGTTCCTGGAATGAGCAGTTCTTC. Its translation is CASGKAGGSWNEQFF.

This clonotype was seen at least ten times. This chain links TRBV20-1 with TRBJ2-7; 7 bases match TRBD2. Trimming at V came to 3 bases and at J to 3 bases, leaving 8 bases not matched to a gene. Germline V gene sequence: CDR1 DFQATT, CDR2 SNEGSKA (reference sequence). The length of the CDR3 is 14 residues. This CDR3 is CSASSLAELYEQYF. DNA of the CDR3: TGCAGTGCTAGTAGCCTAGCGGAGCTCTACGAGCAGTACTTC.

This clonotype appeared many times. This rearrangement joins TRBV27 to TRBJ1-1; D is ambiguous. Germline-derived CDR1 and CDR2 are MNHEY and SMNVEV (reference sequence). V was clipped by 6 bases and J by 7 bases, with 12 bases between them. CDR3 length equals 12 residues. The CDR3 sequence: CASSPSGHEAFF. CDR3 bases: TGTGCCAGCAGCCCTTCCGGTCATGAAGCTTTCTTT.

This clonotype was seen at least ten times. This rearrangement joins TRBV7-9 to TRBJ2-7; 8 bases align to TRBD1. Per germline, CDR1 SEHNR and CDR2 FQNEAQ (reference sequence). The CDR3 loop spans 12 amino acids. Trimming took 5 bases from V and 4 from J; bases not matched to a gene: 1. CDR3 in amino acids: CASSGTGYEQYF. The CDR3, as DNA: TGTGCCAGCAGCGGGACAGGTTACGAGCAGTACTTC.

This chain connects TRBV5-1 to TRBJ2-1; D is unresolved. The length of the CDR3 is 13 residues. The germline V gene encodes CDR1 SGHRS and CDR2 YFSETQ. V lost 4 bases and J lost 7, with 12 bases in between. DNA for the CDR3: TGCGCCAGCAGCCCTCTCTTGGGAAATGAGCAGTTCTTC. Encoded protein: CASSPLLGNEQFF.

This clonotype was counted ten times or more. CDR3 DNA: TGCGCCAGCAGCTTGGCTCCCCTCGCGGCAGATACGCAGTATTTT. It encodes CASSLAPLAADTQYF. This chain joins TRBV5-1 and TRBJ2-3; no clear D gene. The CDR3 contains 15 residues. The V gene lost 0 bases and the J gene lost 4 bases, with 12 bases spanning the gap. Germline V gene lookup returns CDR1 SGHRS and CDR2 YFSETQ.

This clonotype was seen ten or more times. The chain has TRBV30 and TRBJ2-1, with 7 bases aligning to TRBD1. The CDR3 runs 15 residues. Germline trimming cut 0 bases from V and 6 bases from J; bases unmatched to any gene: 8. In germline, CDR1 is GTSNPN, CDR2 SVGIG (reference sequence). The CDR3 reads CAWSVLIQGSNEQFF. Written as DNA, the CDR3 is TGTGCCTGGAGTGTACTTATACAGGGGAGCAATGAGCAGTTCTTC.

On this clonotype: An end of the junction differs from the germline gene, which may be a read error. V usage is TRBV6-5 and J usage is TRBJ2-5, with D tentatively TRBD1 (6 bases). CDR1 is MNHEY, CDR2 SVGAGI, per germline. The CDR3 runs 17 residues. The CDR3 protein is CASSYLGRTDPQETQYF. The CDR3 coding sequence is TGTGCCAGCAGCTACTTGGGTAGGACAGATCCCCAAGAGACCCAGTACTTC.

This clonotype was detected ten times or more. The chain has TRBV12-3 or TRBV12-4 and TRBJ2-1; 12 bases match TRBD1. The CDR3 runs 14 residues. After removal of 7 bases from V and 9 bases from J, the junction contained 7 bases not matched to a gene. CDR3 coding DNA: TGTGCCAGCATGGTAGGGACAGGGGGCATTGAGCAGTTCTTC. Translating gives CASMVGTGGIEQFF.

This clonotype was seen many times. The genes are TRBV2 and TRBJ2-3; 9 nucleotides align to TRBD1. This CDR3 contains 13 residues. V shed 7 bases, J shed 5 bases, and the junction held 4 bases outside the gene matches. Germline values: CDR1 SNHLY, CDR2 FYNNEI. This chain's CDR3 is CASISDRGDTQYF. The DNA for the CDR3 is TGTGCCAGCATCTCGGACAGGGGAGATACGCAGTATTTT.

The V and J genes are TRBV19 and TRBJ1-1; 9 positions match TRBD1. Per the germline V gene, CDR1 is LNHDA and CDR2 is SQIVND (reference sequence). V shed 3 bases and J 1 base; nucleotides not matched to a gene: 9. The CDR3 runs to 17 residues. For the CDR3, the DNA is TGTGCCAGTAGTATTTTACTTATGACAGGGGGGAACACTGAAGCTTTCTTT. This gives the protein CASSILLMTGGNTEAFF.

V is TRBV9 and J is TRBJ2-2, with unresolved D. Per the germline V gene, CDR1 is SGDLS and CDR2 is YYNGEE. V lost 8 bases to trimming and J lost 3 bases, with 11 bases between them. This CDR3 has 13 amino acids. CDR3 DNA: TGTGCCAGTAGTGCGCTGGACACCGGGGAGCTGTTTTTT. As protein: CASSALDTGELFF.